Shown below are 9 T cell receptor beta chains from a single sample sequenced in a study of CD8 T cells in ankylosing spondylitis. TCRdb re-called the 5' RACE reads with MiXCR, one entry per CDR3 protein. This table holds about 250,000 distinct CDR3 sequences, 7.5% to 9.5% found once. The material sequenced was blood, either unsorted or a sorted T cell fraction (not recorded which). Receptor source: a female donor with ankylosing spondylitis or in good health (not recorded which).

This clonotype was picked up a small number of times. The J gene is TRBJ1-1, the V gene TRBV7-2; D ambiguous. Germline V gene sequence: CDR1 SGHTA, CDR2 FQGNSA. Deletions cut 5 bases from V and 0 bases from J, with 13 bases between. CDR3 length: 15 amino acids. In nucleotides, the CDR3 is TGTGCCAGCAGCCGCCCGCCCTCCATGAACACTGAAGCTTTCTTT. It codes for CASSRPPSMNTEAFF.

This clonotype was observed many times. V usage is TRBV29-1 and J usage is TRBJ2-1, with no clear D. This CDR3 is built from 12 residues. Germline V gene data show CDR1 as SQVTM and CDR2 as ANQGSEA. V lost 5 bases and J 4 bases, leaving 9 bases between the germline ends. As DNA, the CDR3 is TGCAGCGTTTCGAGAGGATACAATGAGCAGTTCTTC. Protein: CSVSRGYNEQFF.

The sample holds a few counts of this clonotype. The gene calls are TRBV29-1 and TRBJ2-3, with D perhaps TRBD2 (5 bases). Per the germline V gene, CDR1 is SQVTM and CDR2 is ANQGSEA. V lost 3 bases, J lost 2 bases, and 9 bases lay in between. This CDR3 is 13 amino acids long. DNA of the CDR3: TGCAGCGTTGAGAAGCGGAACACAGATACGCAGTATTTT. Translated, it gives CSVEKRNTDTQYF.

This clonotype showed up many times. V and J are TRBV29-1 and TRBJ1-4; D remains unclear. Trimming removed 0 bases from V and 4 bases from J, with 9 bases in between. Per the germline V gene, CDR1 is SQVTM and CDR2 is ANQGSEA. This CDR3 is built from 14 residues. Written as DNA, the CDR3 is TGCAGCGTTGAAGATGAGGGTCATAATGAAAAACTGTTTTTT. It encodes CSVEDEGHNEKLFF. The full variable domain, with the rest looked up from reference TRBV29-1 and TRBJ1-4, is SAVISQKPSRDICQRGTSLTIQCQVDSQVTMMFWYRQQPGQSLTLIATANQGSEATYESGFVIDKFPISRPNLTFSTLTVSNMSPEDSSIYLCSVEDEGHNEKLFFGSGTQLSVL.

This clonotype was observed a handful of times. The gene calls are TRBV11-3 and TRBJ2-3, with D tentatively TRBD1 (5 bases). Germline CDR1 and CDR2: SGHNT and YENEEA. Trimming left V 5 bases short and J 3 bases short, with 15 bases between. The CDR3 spans 15 residues. The DNA for the CDR3 is TGTGCCAGCAGCCCAAGGCAGGGTGCGACAGATACGCAGTATTTT. Translation gives CASSPRQGATDTQYF.

This clonotype showed up many times. The V and J genes are TRBV25-1 and TRBJ2-5, with 7 bases identical to TRBD2. CDR3 length equals 13 residues. From germline, CDR1 is MGHDK and CDR2 SYGVNS. The J segment lost 3 bases and the V segment lost 9 bases, leaving 7 bases of the junction unmatched. CDR3 bases: TGTGCCAGTGGCCCTAGCGGTAAAGAGACCCAGTACTTC. As protein: CASGPSGKETQYF.

This clonotype was picked up many times. The V call is TRBV12-3 or TRBV12-4, the J call TRBJ2-7, with TRBD2 matching over 7 bases. Trimming took 2 bases from V and 3 from J; bases not matched to a gene: 4. The CDR3 is made up of 14 amino acids. This chain's CDR3 is CASSLSSSGYEQYF. DNA of the CDR3: TGTGCCAGCAGTTTAAGTTCTAGCGGCTACGAGCAGTACTTC.

This clonotype was seen ten or more times. The rearrangement uses TRBV12-3 or TRBV12-4 and TRBJ1-4, with D possibly being TRBD1 (6 bases). This CDR3 comprises 14 residues. V lost 6 bases, J lost 3 bases, and 11 bases lay in between. The chain's CDR3 is CASSTRTANEKLFF. CDR3 nucleotides: TGTGCCAGCAGCACCCGGACAGCTAATGAAAAACTGTTTTTT.

This rearrangement joins TRBV7-9 to TRBJ1-1; no firm D call. Germline V gene sequence: CDR1 SEHNR, CDR2 FQNEAQ (reference sequence). The CDR3 covers 14 residues. V was trimmed by 3 bases and J by 5 bases, leaving 13 bases between them. CDR3 region: CASSFVQSGTEAFF. The CDR3 nucleotides are TGTGCCAGCAGCTTTGTTCAATCGGGTACTGAAGCTTTCTTT.